Following are 8 T cell receptor beta chains from one sample sequenced in a study of long-term antiretroviral therapy in people with HIV. Version v3.0 of the immunoSEQ assay was performed at survey level. TCRdb keeps only in-frame clones here, not all; method: immunoSEQ multiplex PCR. The sample lists 20,000 to 30,000 clones; around 87% were seen once. The sample in question was unsorted PBMCs, obtained 1.9 years after starting antiretroviral therapy. The receptors here all came from a woman in her thirties with HIV.

V usage is TRBV11-2 and J usage is TRBJ2-5, with 7 bases identical to TRBD2. Per the germline V gene, CDR1 is SGHAT and CDR2 is FQNNGV. V trimming: 2 bases; J trimming: 5 bases; junction bases outside the gene matches: 8. The CDR3 has 15 amino acids. The CDR3 region has the DNA TGTGCCAGCAGCTTAAACCGGGGGGTTGCCGAGACCCAGTACTTC. Translated, it gives CASSLNRGVAETQYF. Together with reference TRBV11-2 and TRBJ2-5, the CDR3 gives the full variable domain: EAGVAQSPRYKIIEKRQSVAFWCNPISGHATLYWYQQILGQGPKLLIQFQNNGVVDDSQLPKDRFSAERLKGVDSTLKIQPAKLEDSAVYLCASSLNRGVAETQYFGPGTRLLVL.

The chain has TRBV5-1 and TRBJ1-1; D remains unclear. The germline gives CDR1 SGHRS, CDR2 YFSETQ. Trimming cost V 0 bases and J 7 bases, with 7 bases left between them. CDR3 length: 12 amino acids. The CDR3 sequence: CASSLDGVEAFF. CDR3 sequence (DNA): TGCGCCAGCAGCTTGGATGGAGTTGAAGCTTTCTTT.

The chain employs TRBV5-6 and TRBJ2-1; no reliable D call. Germline loops: CDR1 SGHDT, CDR2 YYEEEE. This CDR3 is built from 12 residues. Trimming shortened V by 0 bases and J by 7 bases, and 5 bases separated the two germline ends. The CDR3 sequence: CASSLVSNEQFF. In DNA, the CDR3 is TGTGCCAGCAGCTTGGTGAGTAATGAGCAGTTCTTC.

The chain combines TRBV5-4 with TRBJ2-1; no firm D call. This CDR3 region has 15 residues. Trimming stripped 2 bases from V and 0 bases from J, with 9 bases between. Germline-derived CDR1 and CDR2 are SGHNT and YYREEE (reference sequence). CDR3 in DNA: TGTGCCAGCAGCTTTCCCAAACCCTCCTACAATGAGCAGTTCTTC. As protein: CASSFPKPSYNEQFF.

The J gene is TRBJ2-2, the V gene TRBV6-5; D is unclear. The CDR3 runs 15 residues. V was trimmed by 2 bases and J by 2 bases, leaving 9 bases between them. CDR1 is MNHEY, CDR2 SVGAGI, per germline. CDR3 bases: TGTGCCAGCAGTTACCTATCTCGAAACACCGGGGAGCTGTTTTTT. Translating gives CASSYLSRNTGELFF.

The V and J genes are TRBV10-3 and TRBJ2-5; D perhaps matches TRBD1 (6 bases). The CDR3 has 20 amino acids. Germline lookup yields CDR1 ENHRY and CDR2 SYGVKD. V dropped 5 bases and J dropped 1 base, with 29 bases sitting between them. The CDR3: CAISTRAQRWLQGFQETQYF. For the CDR3, the DNA is TGTGCCATCAGTACGCGGGCCCAGAGATGGTTACAGGGATTCCAAGAGACCCAGTACTTC.

The count of this clone is one. The rearrangement uses TRBV10-3 and TRBJ2-2, with no clear D. This CDR3 region has 14 residues. CDR1 and CDR2 (germline): ENHRY, SYGVKD. V was cut by 2 bases and J by 1 base, with 5 bases left in between. The CDR3 region is CAISEKWNTGELFF. The CDR3 DNA follows: TGTGCCATCAGTGAGAAGTGGAACACCGGGGAGCTGTTTTTT.

The V and J genes are TRBV29-1 and TRBJ2-3; D call uncertain. The CDR3 has 12 residues. The V gene lost 5 bases and the J gene lost 2 bases, with 8 bases spanning the gap. The V gene's germline CDR1 is SQVTM and CDR2 ANQGSEA. The CDR3 region is CSVLWSTDTQYF. The CDR3 coding sequence is TGCAGCGTTCTCTGGTCCACAGATACGCAGTATTTT.